This T cell receptor (beta chain) was recorded in a study of graft-versus-host responses after intestinal transplantation. Graft tissue processing released intraepithelial and lamina propria lymphocytes. This clone was detected only a few times. The CDR3 totals 13 residues. Germline V gene lookup returns CDR1 SGHRS and CDR2 YFSETQ. Losses at the gene ends were 4 bases for V and 6 bases for J; bases not matched to a gene: 3. Only in-frame clones appear in the TCRdb table, and some are missing; sequencing was by immunoSEQ multiplex PCR. The repertoire holds some 14,000 clones, roughly 70% seen once, with 20% to 25% in the top ten.

The sequenced sample was ileum tissue, obtained around 690 days after intestinal transplantation. The clonotype originates from a human patient who received an intestinal transplant, so some T cells may come from the graft donor. V and J are TRBV5-1 and TRBJ2-7; 11 bases fit TRBD1. Written as DNA, the CDR3 is TGCGCCAGCAGCAAGGACAGGGGGCTCGAGCAGTACTTC. This codes for CASSKDRGLEQYF.